Below, 5 T cell receptor beta chains from the same sample are listed, as sequenced in a study of blood T cells in healthy people across ages. A second about 7 to 12 cycle PCR used barcoded and J-beta primers. TCRdb passed the 5' RACE reads through MiXCR, listing each CDR3 protein once. Here the sample spans 800,000 to 950,000 distinct CDR3 sequences, about 36% being singletons. Sequenced sample: blood. The receptors derive from a young man in good health.

The chain uses TRBV6-4 and TRBJ1-1; TRBD1 agrees at 9 bases. Germline V lookup: CDR1 MRHNA, CDR2 SNTAGT. Unmatched junction bases numbered 4, after V lost 2 bases and J lost 6 bases. The length of the CDR3 is 14 residues. The chain's CDR3 is CASSDGTGGSEAFF. The CDR3 DNA follows: TGTGCCAGCAGTGACGGAACAGGGGGCTCTGAAGCTTTCTTT.

The chain has TRBV7-2 and TRBJ2-7, with 7 bases matching TRBD1. The J call may be wrong; the DNA end is better matched by TRBJ2-5. From germline, CDR1 is SGHTA and CDR2 FQGNSA. The CDR3 loop spans 14 amino acids. The CDR3 bases are TGTGCCAGCAGCTCTGATTACAGGGGAGAGACCCAGTACTTC. It encodes CASSSDYRGETQYF.

The chain recombines TRBV14 with TRBJ1-3; 7 nucleotides match TRBD1. The germline gives CDR1 SGHDN, CDR2 FVKESK. This CDR3 contains 15 residues. V lost 1 base, J lost 10 bases, and 10 bases stayed unmatched. DNA for the CDR3: TGTGCCAGCAGCCAAGGAGGACAGGTCGGCTGGACCATATATTTT. Protein sequence: CASSQGGQVGWTIYF.

With regard to this clonotype: This may be a read error: a much more frequent sequence differs by one nucleotide. The chain recombines TRBV12-3 or TRBV12-4 with TRBJ1-2, with unresolved D. V was shortened by 5 bases and J by 1 base, with 11 bases between the two germline ends. The CDR3 runs 14 residues. The CDR3 bases are TGTGCCAGCAGTGTGCGCCTCTATAACTATGGCTACACCTTC. Protein product: CASSVRLYNYGYTF.

The CDR3 protein is CASSFDGGLAYNEQFF. The DNA of the CDR3 is TGTGCCAGCAGTTTTGATGGGGGGTTGGCCTACAATGAGCAGTTCTTC. This sequence joins TRBV12-3 or TRBV12-4 and TRBJ2-1, with a tentative D call TRBD2 (6 bases). Trimming stripped 3 bases from V and 2 bases from J, with 14 bases between. The CDR3 sequence is 16 residues long.